The 23 T cell receptor beta chains given below trace back to one sample, sequenced in a study of blood T cell repertoires in COVID-19. The repertoire was sequenced with immunoSEQ multiplex PCR; TCRdb's copy has only in-frame clones and lacks some. The repertoire holds 65,000 to 95,000 clones, with approximately 91% as singletons. Sequenced material: peripheral blood. The receptors come from a man aged 70 or older with active or convalescent COVID-19.

The V and J genes are TRBV12-3 or TRBV12-4 and TRBJ2-2, with D tentatively TRBD2 (5 bases). This CDR3 is built from 13 residues. V lost 3 bases and J lost 5, with 7 bases in between. In DNA, the CDR3 is TGTGCCAGCAGTTTGAGGGAAACCGGGGAGCTGTTTTTT. As protein: CASSLRETGELFF.

This clone was seen a few times. The genes are TRBV27 and TRBJ1-1; 9 bases are shared with TRBD1. The CDR3 has 15 amino acids. The trim removed 2 bases at V and 7 bases at J, leaving 8 bases unmatched. Germline V gene data show CDR1 as MNHEY and CDR2 as SMNVEV (reference sequence). In nucleotides, the CDR3 is TGTGCCAGCAGTTTAGGGACAGGGCGTACCTATGAAGCTTTCTTT. It yields the protein CASSLGTGRTYEAFF.

The CDR3 region has the DNA TGTGCCAGCAGCTCGGACAGGCTTAACTATGGCTACACCTTC. Amino acid sequence: CASSSDRLNYGYTF. The chain links TRBV11-2 to TRBJ1-2; TRBD1 aligns across 7 bases. CDR3 length equals 14 residues. V shed 4 bases and J 1 base; nucleotides not matched to a gene: 3. The germline gives CDR1 SGHAT, CDR2 FQNNGV.

The chain uses TRBV28 and TRBJ1-5; D gene ambiguous. The CDR3 contains 11 residues. V was clipped by 5 bases and J by 7 bases, with 6 bases between them. Germline V gene sequence: CDR1 MDHEN, CDR2 SYDVKM. The CDR3 nucleotides read TGTGCCAGCAGTAGGGAGCAGCCCCAGCATTTT. It codes for CASSREQPQHF.

This clone was seen just once. The chain is built from TRBV11-2 and TRBJ2-7, with a weak D call TRBD1 (5 bases). Deletions cut 7 bases from V and 1 base from J, with 14 bases between. The CDR3 length is 14 residues. CDR1 is SGHAT and CDR2 is FQNNGV in the germline V gene. DNA of the CDR3: TGTGCCAGCAACACCCAGGCAGGGTCCTACGAGCAGTACTTC. Its protein product is CASNTQAGSYEQYF. Together with reference TRBV11-2 and TRBJ2-7, the CDR3 gives the full variable domain: EAGVAQSPRYKIIEKRQSVAFWCNPISGHATLYWYQQILGQGPKLLIQFQNNGVVDDSQLPKDRFSAERLKGVDSTLKIQPAKLEDSAVYLCASNTQAGSYEQYFGPGTRLTVT.

This chain uses TRBV5-1 with TRBJ2-1; a possible D gene is TRBD2 (6 bases). The germline CDR1 and CDR2 sequences are SGHRS and YFSETQ. Trimming stripped 5 bases from V and 8 bases from J, with 14 bases between. This CDR3 spans 13 amino acids. CDR3 sequence reads: CASSPGLRYEQFF. The CDR3, as DNA: TGCGCCAGCAGTCCGGGACTCAGGTATGAGCAGTTCTTC.

The V gene is TRBV3-1 (or the pseudogene TRBV3-2), the J gene TRBJ1-5; D is possibly TRBD1 (6 bases). Germline V gene sequence: CDR1 LGHDT, CDR2 YNNKEL (reference sequence). Trimming stripped 3 bases from V and 10 bases from J, with 13 bases between. The CDR3 sequence is 13 residues long. CDR3 residues: CASSQTGQGPQHF. In DNA form, the CDR3 reads TGTGCCAGCAGCCAGACAGGTCAAGGTCCCCAGCATTTT.

V and J are TRBV29-1 and TRBJ2-3, with 7 nucleotides matching TRBD2. From germline, CDR1 is SQVTM and CDR2 ANQGSEA. The CDR3 is 14 residues long. Trimming at V came to 3 bases and at J to 5 bases, leaving 8 bases not matched to a gene. CDR3 protein: CSVDGGGPGDTQYF. The CDR3 DNA is TGCAGCGTTGATGGGGGAGGGCCCGGAGATACGCAGTATTTT.

The chain recombines TRBV5-4 with TRBJ1-3; D is unclear. V was pared by 4 bases and J by 7 bases, with 12 bases between. This CDR3 region has 13 residues. Germline CDR1 and CDR2: SGHNT and YYREEE (reference sequence). The CDR3 sequence: CASSIDISNTIYF. In DNA form, the CDR3 reads TGTGCCAGCAGCATTGACATCTCCAACACCATATATTTT.

The CDR3 here is CASTFEGANEKLFF. The DNA of the CDR3 is TGTGCCAGCACTTTTGAGGGGGCTAATGAAAAACTGTTTTTT. This chain links TRBV28 with TRBJ1-4; TRBD1 might be the D (6 bases). The ends were cut back, 7 bases at V and 3 bases at J, with 12 bases in the middle. Germline values: CDR1 MDHEN, CDR2 SYDVKM. This CDR3 is built from 14 residues.

The chain employs TRBV7-2 and TRBJ2-5; D may be TRBD1 (6 bases). CDR1 is SGHTA and CDR2 is FQGNSA in the germline V gene. This CDR3 region has 13 residues. Trimming shortened V by 1 base and J by 6 bases, and 9 bases separated the two germline ends. The CDR3 is CASSLGGPKTQYF. DNA for the CDR3: TGTGCCAGCAGCTTAGGGGGGCCGAAGACCCAGTACTTC.

The CDR3 loop is CASSLTSGTGTGELFF. CDR3 coding DNA: TGTGCCAGTAGTCTAACTAGCGGGACGGGCACCGGGGAGCTGTTTTTT. The rearrangement joins TRBV19 to TRBJ2-2; TRBD2 aligns across 10 bases. Per germline, CDR1 LNHDA and CDR2 SQIVND (reference sequence). The CDR3 extends over 16 amino acids. Germline trimming cut 5 bases from V and 4 bases from J; bases unmatched to any gene: 7.

The chain couples TRBV19 to TRBJ2-4, with TRBD2 as a possible D gene (6 bases). Germline assignment: CDR1 LNHDA and CDR2 SQIVND (reference sequence). The V gene lost 3 bases and the J gene lost 1 base, with 13 bases spanning the gap. This CDR3 region has 16 residues. CDR3 loop: CASSIGGRRAKNIQYF. In nucleotides, the CDR3 is TGTGCCAGTAGTATTGGGGGGAGGCGGGCCAAAAACATTCAGTACTTC.

The chain carries TRBV5-4 and TRBJ2-5, with D perhaps TRBD1 (5 bases). V dropped 4 bases and J dropped 3 bases, with 10 bases sitting between them. The CDR3 length is 13 residues. Per germline, CDR1 SGHNT and CDR2 YYREEE (reference sequence). The CDR3 bases are TGTGCCAGCAGCACCGACAGAAAAGAGACCCAGTACTTC. As protein: CASSTDRKETQYF.

This chain connects TRBV7-7 to TRBJ2-7, with D tentatively TRBD2 (5 bases). Trimming stripped 1 base from V and 4 bases from J, with 8 bases between. This CDR3 contains 13 residues. CDR1 is SSHAT, CDR2 FNYEAQ, per germline (reference sequence). For the CDR3, the DNA is TGTGCCAGCAGCTTAGAGCCGGGGTACGAGCAGTACTTC. Translated: CASSLEPGYEQYF.

This clone was counted once. The V gene is TRBV11-2, the J gene TRBJ1-2; no definite D call. Germline loops: CDR1 SGHAT, CDR2 FQNNGV. Trimming pared 0 bases from V and 4 bases from J, leaving 15 bases between. This CDR3 contains 16 residues. The CDR3 loop is CASSLEAGFHTYGYTF. The CDR3 region has the DNA TGTGCCAGCAGCTTAGAAGCGGGATTTCACACCTATGGCTACACCTTC.

The chain employs TRBV5-5 and TRBJ2-7; possibly TRBD1 for D (5 bases). The CDR3 is made up of 15 amino acids. CDR1 is SGHKS and CDR2 is YYEKEE in the germline V gene (reference sequence). V was trimmed by 0 bases and J by 3 bases, leaving 13 bases between them. The DNA for the CDR3 is TGTGCCAGCAGCTTGGAGGACACCCTTGACTACGAGCAGTACTTC. Its translation: CASSLEDTLDYEQYF.

The chain uses TRBV6-5 and TRBJ1-6, with unresolved D. V lost 0 bases to trimming and J lost 3 bases, with 9 bases between them. In germline, CDR1 is MNHEY, CDR2 SVGAGI. The CDR3 is 16 residues long. The CDR3 sequence is CASSYSPGGYNSPLHF. In DNA form, the CDR3 reads TGTGCCAGCAGTTACTCACCGGGAGGCTATAATTCACCCCTCCACTTT.

V and J are TRBV5-5 and TRBJ1-4; TRBD1 aligns across 7 bases. V was clipped by 0 bases and J by 8 bases; unmatched bases: 4. From germline, CDR1 is SGHKS and CDR2 YYEKEE (reference sequence). The CDR3 loop spans 14 amino acids. In nucleotides, the CDR3 is TGTGCCAGCAGCTTGGAAGGGGGCGAGGAAAAACTGTTTTTT. Protein product: CASSLEGGEEKLFF.

The J gene is TRBJ2-1, the V gene TRBV11-2; D perhaps matches TRBD2 (6 bases). CDR3 length equals 19 residues. Trimming stripped 1 base from V and 7 bases from J, with 26 bases between. CDR1 is SGHAT and CDR2 is FQNNGV in the germline V gene. The chain's CDR3 is CASSLVEIGSDLRGNEQFF. For the CDR3, the DNA is TGTGCCAGCAGCTTAGTCGAAATCGGGAGCGACCTAAGGGGAAATGAGCAGTTCTTC.

This rearrangement joins TRBV27 to TRBJ1-2; TRBD1 matches at 9 bases. V dropped 6 bases and J dropped 8; count of bases not matched to a gene: 7. Germline assignment: CDR1 MNHEY and CDR2 SMNVEV (reference sequence). The CDR3 contains 13 residues. The CDR3 nucleotides are TGTGCCAGCAGCCCCGGACAGGGGAAGGGCTACACCTTC. Translated: CASSPGQGKGYTF.

This CDR3 is CASSLDRANTGELFF. CDR3 coding DNA: TGTGCCAGCAGCTTGGACAGGGCGAACACCGGGGAGCTGTTTTTT. The chain couples TRBV5-4 to TRBJ2-2, with D possibly TRBD1 on 6 matching bases. Germline CDR1 is SGHNT and CDR2 is YYREEE (reference sequence). The CDR3 has 15 amino acids. Trimming left V 0 bases short and J 0 bases short, with 6 bases between.

V and J are TRBV24-1 and TRBJ2-3; D is possibly TRBD2 (5 bases). Trimming stripped 7 bases from V and 0 bases from J, with 10 bases between. The CDR3 is 14 residues long. Germline V gene data show CDR1 as KGHDR and CDR2 as SFDVKD. CDR3 nucleotides: TGTGCCACCAGGAGGGATTCCAGCACAGATACGCAGTATTTT. Amino acid sequence: CATRRDSSTDTQYF.